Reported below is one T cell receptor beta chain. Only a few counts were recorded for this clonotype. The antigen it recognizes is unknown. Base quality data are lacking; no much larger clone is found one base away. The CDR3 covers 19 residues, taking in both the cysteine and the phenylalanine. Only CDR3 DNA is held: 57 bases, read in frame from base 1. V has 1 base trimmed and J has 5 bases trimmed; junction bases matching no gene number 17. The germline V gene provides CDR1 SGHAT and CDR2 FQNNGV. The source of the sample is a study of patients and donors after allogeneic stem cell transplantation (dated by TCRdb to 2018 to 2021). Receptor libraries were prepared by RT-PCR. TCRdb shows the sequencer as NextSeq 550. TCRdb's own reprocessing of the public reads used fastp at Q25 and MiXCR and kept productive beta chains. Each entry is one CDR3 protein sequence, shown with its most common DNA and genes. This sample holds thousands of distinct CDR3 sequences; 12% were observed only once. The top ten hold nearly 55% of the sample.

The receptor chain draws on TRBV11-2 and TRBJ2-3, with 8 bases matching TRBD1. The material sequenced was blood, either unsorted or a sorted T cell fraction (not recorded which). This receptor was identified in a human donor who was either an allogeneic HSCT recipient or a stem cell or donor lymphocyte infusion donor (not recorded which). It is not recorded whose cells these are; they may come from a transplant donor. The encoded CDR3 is CASSLGSGGDLSRIDTQYF. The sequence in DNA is TGTGCCAGCAGCTTAGGATCAGGGGGCGATCTGTCGCGGATAGATACGCAGTATTTT.